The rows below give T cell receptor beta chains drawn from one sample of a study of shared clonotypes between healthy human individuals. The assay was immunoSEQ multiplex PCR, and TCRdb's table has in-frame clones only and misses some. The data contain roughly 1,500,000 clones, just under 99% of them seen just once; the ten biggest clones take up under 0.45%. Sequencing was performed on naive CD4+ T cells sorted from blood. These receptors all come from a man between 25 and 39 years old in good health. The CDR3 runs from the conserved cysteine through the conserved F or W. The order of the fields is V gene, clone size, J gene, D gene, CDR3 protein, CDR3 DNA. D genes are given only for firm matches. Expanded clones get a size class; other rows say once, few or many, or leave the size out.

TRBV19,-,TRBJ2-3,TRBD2,CASTRTSGRPSTQYF,TGTGCCAGTACTAGGACTAGCGGGCGACCCTCCACGCAGTATTTT
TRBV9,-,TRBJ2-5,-,CASSPVGSLAETQYF,TGTGCCAGCAGCCCAGTAGGGAGTCTTGCGGAGACCCAGTACTTC
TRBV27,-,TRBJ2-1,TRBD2,CASSPPYRVSGRYNEQFF,TGTGCCAGCAGTCCGCCCTACAGGGTAAGCGGGAGGTACAATGAGCAGTTCTTC
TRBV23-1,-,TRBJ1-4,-,CASSQSGLGEKLFF,TGCGCCAGCAGTCAATCAGGGTTGGGGGAAAAACTGTTTTTT
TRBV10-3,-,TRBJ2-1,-,CAIGFGTSDEQFF,TGTGCCATCGGTTTCGGGACATCCGATGAGCAGTTCTTC
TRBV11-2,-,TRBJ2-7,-,CASSFLGGTRSLEQYF,TGTGCCAGCAGCTTTCTCGGCGGGACAAGGTCGCTCGAGCAGTACTTC
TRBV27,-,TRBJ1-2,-,CASGSTGNYGYTF,TGTGCCAGCGGCTCAACAGGGAACTATGGCTACACCTTC
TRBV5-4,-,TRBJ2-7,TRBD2,CASSPGAGGPYEQYF,TGTGCCAGCAGCCCCGGCGCGGGGGGGCCCTACGAGCAGTACTTC
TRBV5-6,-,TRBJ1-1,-,CASSEHGTLNTEAFF,TGTGCCAGCAGCGAACACGGGACATTGAACACTGAAGCTTTCTTT
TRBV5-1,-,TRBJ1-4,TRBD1,CASSLGQGDYLTNEKLFF,TGCGCCAGCAGCTTGGGGCAGGGGGACTACTTGACTAATGAAAAACTGTTTTTT
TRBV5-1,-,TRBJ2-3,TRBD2,CASSSASGRPSTDTQYF,TGCGCCAGCAGTTCGGCTAGCGGGAGGCCTAGCACAGATACGCAGTATTTT
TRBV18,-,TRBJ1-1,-,CASDRGALNTEAFF,TGTGCCAGTGACAGAGGAGCATTGAACACTGAAGCTTTCTTT
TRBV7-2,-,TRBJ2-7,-,CASSPGQFRLSSYEQYF,TGTGCCAGCAGCCCTGGACAGTTCCGGTTAAGCTCCTACGAGCAGTACTTC
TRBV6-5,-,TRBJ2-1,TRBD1,CASSPAGGNNEQFF,TGTGCCAGCAGCCCGGCAGGGGGTAACAATGAGCAGTTCTTC
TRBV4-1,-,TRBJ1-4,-,CASSQPTPTNEKLFF,TGCGCCAGCAGCCAACCGACACCAACTAATGAAAAACTGTTTTTT
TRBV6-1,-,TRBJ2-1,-,CASRTYNEQFF,TGTGCCAGCAGGACTTACAATGAGCAGTTCTTC
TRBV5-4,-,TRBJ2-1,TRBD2,CASSSLISGGVNEQFF,TGTGCCAGCAGCTCTTTAATTAGCGGGGGGGTCAATGAGCAGTTCTTC
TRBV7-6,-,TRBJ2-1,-,CASSLAGVTNEQFF,TGTGCCAGCAGCTTAGCAGGGGTAACGAATGAGCAGTTCTTC
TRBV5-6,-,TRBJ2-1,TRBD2,CASSFGLAGVNEQFF,TGTGCCAGCAGCTTTGGACTAGCGGGAGTAAATGAGCAGTTCTTC
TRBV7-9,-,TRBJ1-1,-,CASSAGGRGAFF,TGTGCCAGCAGCGCCGGGGGGAGAGGGGCTTTCTTT
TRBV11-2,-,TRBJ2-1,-,CASSPRPYEQFF,TGTGCCAGCAGCCCGAGGCCTTACGAGCAGTTCTTC
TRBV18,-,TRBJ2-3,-,CASSLSGDPDTQYF,TGTGCCAGCTCACTGTCGGGGGACCCAGATACGCAGTATTTT
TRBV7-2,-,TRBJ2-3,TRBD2,CASSLGLASDTQYF,TGTGCCAGCAGCTTAGGACTAGCGTCAGATACGCAGTATTTT
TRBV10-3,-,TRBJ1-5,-,CAISEQGEGNQPQHF,TGTGCCATCAGTGAGCAGGGAGAAGGCAATCAGCCCCAGCATTTT
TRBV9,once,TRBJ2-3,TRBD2,CASSALPGTSGRSDTQYF,TGTGCCAGCAGCGCCCTCCCCGGGACTAGCGGGAGATCAGATACGCAGTATTTT
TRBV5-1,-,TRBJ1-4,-,CASRPGPQHEKLFF,TGCGCCAGCAGACCGGGGCCCCAACATGAAAAACTGTTTTTT
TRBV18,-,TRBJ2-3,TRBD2,CASSPLLAGAHTQYF,TGTGCCAGCTCACCGTTACTAGCGGGCGCGCATACGCAGTATTTT
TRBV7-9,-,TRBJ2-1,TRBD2,CASSLERGPLDNEQFF,TGTGCCAGCAGCTTAGAGCGGGGGCCCCTGGACAATGAGCAGTTCTTC
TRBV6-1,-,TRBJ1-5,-,CASSEGFGNQPQHF,TGTGCCAGCAGTGAAGGGTTTGGCAATCAGCCCCAGCATTTT
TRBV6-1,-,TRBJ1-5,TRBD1,CASSLGQVGNQPQHF,TGTGCCAGCAGTTTGGGACAGGTTGGCAATCAGCCCCAGCATTTT
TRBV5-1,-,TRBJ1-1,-,CASSPANTEAFF,TGCGCCAGCAGCCCGGCGAACACTGAAGCTTTCTTT
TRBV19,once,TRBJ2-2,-,CASRRSPGELFF,TGTGCCAGTAGGCGATCCCCCGGGGAGCTGTTTTTT
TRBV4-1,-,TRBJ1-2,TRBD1,CASSLRSGGTNYGYTF,TGCGCCAGCAGCCTGCGATCAGGGGGCACTAACTATGGCTACACCTTC
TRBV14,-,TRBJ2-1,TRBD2,CASSQARTSGRSDEQFF,TGTGCCAGCAGCCAAGCCCGGACTAGCGGGAGGTCGGATGAGCAGTTCTTC
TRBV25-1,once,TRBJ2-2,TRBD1,CASREGQGEGTGELFF,TGTGCCAGCAGGGAAGGACAGGGGGAGGGAACCGGGGAGCTGTTTTTT
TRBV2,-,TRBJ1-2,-,CASSEAGTSYGYTF,TGTGCCAGCAGTGAAGCGGGGACAAGCTATGGCTACACCTTC
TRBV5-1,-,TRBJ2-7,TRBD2,CASSTGTSGSYEQYF,TGCGCCAGCAGCACGGGGACTAGCGGGAGTTACGAGCAGTACTTC
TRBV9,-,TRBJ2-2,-,CASSAPSWTGELFF,TGTGCCAGCAGCGCGCCCTCGTGGACCGGGGAGCTGTTTTTT
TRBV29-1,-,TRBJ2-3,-,CSVEWAKRGTDTQYF,TGCAGCGTTGAGTGGGCGAAGCGAGGCACAGATACGCAGTATTTT
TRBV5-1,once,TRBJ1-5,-,CASSLGVVNSGQPQHF,TGCGCCAGCAGTCTAGGAGTAGTCAACTCGGGGCAGCCCCAGCATTTT
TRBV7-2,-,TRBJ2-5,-,CASSFISGEETQYF,TGTGCCAGCAGCTTCATTTCAGGGGAAGAGACCCAGTACTTC
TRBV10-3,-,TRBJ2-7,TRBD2,CAISRGTSLRNEQYF,TGTGCCATCAGCCGCGGGACTAGTCTCCGTAACGAGCAGTACTTC
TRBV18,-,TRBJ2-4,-,CASSPEGSIQYF,TGTGCCAGCTCACCAGAGGGGAGCATTCAGTACTTC
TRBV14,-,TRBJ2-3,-,CASSQAIHNPTDTQYF,TGTGCCAGCAGCCAAGCGATCCACAACCCCACAGATACGCAGTATTTT
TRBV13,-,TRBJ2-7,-,CASSLDRESSYEQYF,TGTGCCAGCAGCTTAGACAGGGAATCCTCCTACGAGCAGTACTTC
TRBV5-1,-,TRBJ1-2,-,CASSQSTGTFYGYTF,TGCGCCAGCAGCCAATCAACCGGGACCTTCTATGGCTACACCTTC
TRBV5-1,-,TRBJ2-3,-,CASSSILHPDTQYF,TGCGCCAGCAGCTCAATATTACATCCAGATACGCAGTATTTT
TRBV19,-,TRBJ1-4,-,CASSKGEKLFF,TGTGCCAGTAGTAAAGGAGAAAAACTGTTTTTT
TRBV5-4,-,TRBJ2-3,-,CASSLAGAGTDTQYF,TGTGCCAGCAGCTTGGCGGGAGCGGGCACAGATACGCAGTATTTT
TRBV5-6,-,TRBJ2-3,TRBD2,CASSFSREYTDTQYF,TGTGCCAGCAGCTTCTCGCGGGAGTACACAGATACGCAGTATTTT